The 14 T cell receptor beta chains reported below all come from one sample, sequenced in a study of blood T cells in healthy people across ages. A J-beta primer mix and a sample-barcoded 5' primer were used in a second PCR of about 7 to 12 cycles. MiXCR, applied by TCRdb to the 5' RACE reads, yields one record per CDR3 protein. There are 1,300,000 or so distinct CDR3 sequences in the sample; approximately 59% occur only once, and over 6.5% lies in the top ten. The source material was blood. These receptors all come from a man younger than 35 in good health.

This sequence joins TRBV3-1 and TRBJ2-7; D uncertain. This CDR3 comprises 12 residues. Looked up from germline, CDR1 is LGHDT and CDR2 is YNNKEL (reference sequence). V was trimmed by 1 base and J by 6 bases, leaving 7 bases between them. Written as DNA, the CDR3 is TGTGCCAGCAGCCAAGTGAAGTCCGAGCAGTACTTC. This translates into CASSQVKSEQYF.

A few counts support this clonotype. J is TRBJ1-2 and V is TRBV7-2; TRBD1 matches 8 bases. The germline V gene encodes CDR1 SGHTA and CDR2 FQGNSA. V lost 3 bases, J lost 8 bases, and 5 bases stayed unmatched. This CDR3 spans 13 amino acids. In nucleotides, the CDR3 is TGTGCCAGCAGCTTTGGACAGGGCCGCGGCTACACCTTC. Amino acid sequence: CASSFGQGRGYTF.

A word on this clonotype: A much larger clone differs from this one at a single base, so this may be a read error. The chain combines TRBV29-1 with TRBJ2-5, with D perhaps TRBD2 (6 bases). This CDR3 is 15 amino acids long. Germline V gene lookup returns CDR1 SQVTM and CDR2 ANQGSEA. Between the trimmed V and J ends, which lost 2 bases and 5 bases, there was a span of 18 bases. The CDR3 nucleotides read TGCAGCGTTGAAAGGGTGGCGGGGCTTGGGGAGACCCAGTACTTC. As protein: CSVERVAGLGETQYF.

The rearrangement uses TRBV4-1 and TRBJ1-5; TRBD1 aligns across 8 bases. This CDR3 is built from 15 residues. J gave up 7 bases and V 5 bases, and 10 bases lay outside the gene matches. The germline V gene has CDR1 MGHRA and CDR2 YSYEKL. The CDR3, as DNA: TGCGCCAGCAGCTTCGACCAGGGGGCTTTCCAGCCCCAGCATTTT. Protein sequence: CASSFDQGAFQPQHF.

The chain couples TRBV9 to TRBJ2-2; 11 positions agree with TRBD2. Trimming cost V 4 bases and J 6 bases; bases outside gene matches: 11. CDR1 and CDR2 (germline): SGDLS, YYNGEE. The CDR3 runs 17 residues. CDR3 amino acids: CASSSTTTSGRSGELFF. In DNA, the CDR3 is TGTGCCAGCAGCTCCACGACAACTAGCGGGAGATCCGGGGAGCTGTTTTTT. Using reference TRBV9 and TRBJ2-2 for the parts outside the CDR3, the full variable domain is DSGVTQTPKHLITATGQRVTLRCSPRSGDLSVYWYQQSLDQGLQFLIQYYNGEERAKGNILERFSAQQFPDLHSELNLSSLELGDSALYFCASSSTTTSGRSGELFFGEGSRLTVL.

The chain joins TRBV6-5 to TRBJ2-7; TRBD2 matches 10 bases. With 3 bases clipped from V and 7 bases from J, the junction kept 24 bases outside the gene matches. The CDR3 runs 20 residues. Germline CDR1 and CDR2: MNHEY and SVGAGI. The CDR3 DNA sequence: TGTGCCAGCAGTTATTTGGGACAGCGGAATCTAGCGGGAGATGACAATGAGCAGTACTTC. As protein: CASSYLGQRNLAGDDNEQYF.

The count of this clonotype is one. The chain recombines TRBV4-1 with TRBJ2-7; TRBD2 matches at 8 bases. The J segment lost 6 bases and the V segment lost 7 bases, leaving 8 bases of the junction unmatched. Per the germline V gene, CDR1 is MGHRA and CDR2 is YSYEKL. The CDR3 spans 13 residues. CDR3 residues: CASNSPGGGEQYF. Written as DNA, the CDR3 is TGCGCCAGCAATTCCCCGGGAGGGGGCGAGCAGTACTTC.

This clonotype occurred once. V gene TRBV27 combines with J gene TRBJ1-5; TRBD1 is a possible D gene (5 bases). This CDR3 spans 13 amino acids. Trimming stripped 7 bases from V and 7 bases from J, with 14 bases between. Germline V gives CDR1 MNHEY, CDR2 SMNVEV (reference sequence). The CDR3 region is CASKGAYGQPQHF. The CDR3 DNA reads TGTGCCAGCAAAGGGGCGTACGGGCAGCCCCAGCATTTT.

DNA for the CDR3: TGTGCCAGCAGTTGGACAGGGGGCCCCTCGAACTATGGCTACACCTTC. It translates to CASSWTGGPSNYGYTF. The chain has TRBV6-1 and TRBJ1-2; 11 nucleotides line up with TRBD1. In germline, CDR1 is MNHNS, CDR2 SASEGT. Losses at the gene ends were 5 bases for V and 2 bases for J; bases not matched to a gene: 7. CDR3 length equals 16 residues.

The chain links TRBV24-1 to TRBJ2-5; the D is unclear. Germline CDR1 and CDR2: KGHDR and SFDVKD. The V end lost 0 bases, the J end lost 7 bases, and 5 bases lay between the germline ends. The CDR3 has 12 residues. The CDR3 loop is CATSDLRGTQYF. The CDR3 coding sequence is TGTGCCACCAGTGATTTGCGAGGGACCCAGTACTTC.

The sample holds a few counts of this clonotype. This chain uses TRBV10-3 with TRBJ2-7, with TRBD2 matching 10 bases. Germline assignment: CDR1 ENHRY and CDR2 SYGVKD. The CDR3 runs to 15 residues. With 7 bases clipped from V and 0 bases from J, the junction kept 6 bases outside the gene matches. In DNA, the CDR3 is TGTGCCATCAAGGATCTAGCGGGAGCCTCCTACGAGCAGTACTTC. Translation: CAIKDLAGASYEQYF.

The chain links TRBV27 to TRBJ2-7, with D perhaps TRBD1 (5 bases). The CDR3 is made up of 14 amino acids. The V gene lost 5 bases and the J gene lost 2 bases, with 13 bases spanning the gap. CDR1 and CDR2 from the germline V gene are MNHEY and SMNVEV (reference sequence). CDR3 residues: CASSTLRQPYEQYF. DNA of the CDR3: TGTGCCAGCAGTACCCTTAGACAGCCCTACGAGCAGTACTTC.

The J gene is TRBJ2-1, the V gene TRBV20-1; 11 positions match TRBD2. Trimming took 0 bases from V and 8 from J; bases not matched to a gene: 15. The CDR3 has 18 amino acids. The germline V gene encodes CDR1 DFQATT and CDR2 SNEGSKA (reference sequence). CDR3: CSAREAMPSGGTFDEQFF. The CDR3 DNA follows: TGCAGTGCTAGAGAGGCAATGCCTAGCGGGGGGACTTTTGATGAGCAGTTCTTC.

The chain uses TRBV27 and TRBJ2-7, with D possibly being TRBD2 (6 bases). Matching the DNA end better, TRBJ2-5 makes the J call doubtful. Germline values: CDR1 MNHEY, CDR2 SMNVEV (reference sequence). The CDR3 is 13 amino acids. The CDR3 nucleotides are TGTGCCAGCAAAACTAGCAGAAAAGAGACCCAGTACTTC. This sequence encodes CASKTSRKETQYF.